The 11 T cell receptor beta chains reported below all come from one sample, sequenced in a study of blood T cell repertoires in COVID-19. This table comes from immunoSEQ multiplex PCR, and its TCRdb copy is limited to in-frame clones, with some not included. The sample has around 200,000 clones, around 85% seen once. Sequencing used peripheral blood. These receptors were taken from a woman in her fifties or sixties with COVID-19, enrolled during active disease.

This chain joins TRBV18 and TRBJ2-7; D is possibly TRBD2 (5 bases). The V gene lost 5 bases and the J gene lost 3 bases, with 11 bases spanning the gap. The CDR3 runs 13 residues. From germline, CDR1 is KGHSH and CDR2 LQKENI. The CDR3 spells CASSKTRNYEQYF. CDR3 nucleotides: TGTGCCAGCTCAAAAACTAGAAACTACGAGCAGTACTTC.

The chain recombines TRBV9 with TRBJ1-5; possible D gene TRBD1, 5 bases. Trimming pared 4 bases from V and 2 bases from J, leaving 10 bases between. The length of the CDR3 is 14 residues. In germline, CDR1 is SGDLS, CDR2 YYNGEE. The CDR3 DNA sequence: TGTGCCAGCAGCCCGGGGGGTGGCAATCAGCCCCAGCATTTT. Its translation is CASSPGGGNQPQHF.

This clone has just one count. This chain uses TRBV7-9 with TRBJ2-7, with a weak D call TRBD1 (5 bases). Germline CDR1 SEHNR, CDR2 FQNEAQ (reference sequence). The V and J ends lost 3 bases and 6 bases respectively, with 9 bases between them. The length of the CDR3 is 12 residues. CDR3: CASSFREGEQYF. The CDR3 DNA reads TGTGCCAGCAGCTTCAGGGAAGGCGAGCAGTACTTC.

As DNA, the CDR3 is TGTGCCAGCAGCCCCTTTGACTCCTCCGGGGAGCTGTTTTTT. The encoded protein is CASSPFDSSGELFF. The chain has TRBV11-3 and TRBJ2-2; D gene unclear. From germline, CDR1 is SGHNT and CDR2 YENEEA. The length of the CDR3 is 14 residues. V dropped 5 bases and J dropped 6 bases, with 13 bases sitting between them.

This chain joins TRBV18 and TRBJ2-7; 8 positions agree with TRBD1. Germline V lookup: CDR1 KGHSH, CDR2 LQKENI. The V segment lost 8 bases and the J segment 2 bases; nucleotides outside the gene matches: 20. The length of the CDR3 is 18 residues. The CDR3 is CASQGAGTGLSLTYEQYF. CDR3 in DNA: TGTGCCAGCCAGGGCGCCGGGACAGGACTTTCCCTGACCTACGAGCAGTACTTC.

The chain employs TRBV7-8 and TRBJ2-6; D gene uncertain. V was shortened by 7 bases and J by 4 bases, with 11 bases between the two germline ends. Germline V CDR1 and CDR2: SGHVS, FQNEAQ. The CDR3 covers 14 residues. The CDR3 DNA reads as TGTGCCAGCACCTCGCTACGGGGGGCCAACGTCCTGACTTTC. It codes for CASTSLRGANVLTF.

The gene calls are TRBV28 and TRBJ2-1; D possibly corresponds to TRBD2 (5 bases). The CDR3 is 15 amino acids. Between the trimmed V and J ends, which lost 3 bases and 3 bases, there was a span of 12 bases. Germline V CDR1 and CDR2: MDHEN, SYDVKM. CDR3 loop: CASSLSGRNYNEQFF. The DNA for the CDR3 is TGTGCCAGCAGTTTGAGTGGGAGAAACTACAATGAGCAGTTCTTC.

The CDR3: CASSSGLALYNEQFF. The CDR3, as DNA: TGTGCCAGCAGCTCGGGACTAGCGCTATACAATGAGCAGTTCTTC. The chain has TRBV11-3 and TRBJ2-1, with TRBD2 identical over 10 bases. The CDR3 totals 15 residues. V trimming: 4 bases; J trimming: 4 bases; junction bases outside the gene matches: 4. In germline, CDR1 is SGHNT, CDR2 YENEEA.

The chain employs TRBV6-6 and TRBJ1-2, with 9 bases fitting TRBD1. The CDR3 covers 14 residues. J was trimmed by 4 bases and V by 6 bases; bases with no gene match: 6. In germline, CDR1 is MNHNY, CDR2 SVGAGI (reference sequence). In nucleotides, the CDR3 is TGTGCCAGCAGCCGGGGACAGGGATCCTATGGCTACACCTTC. This encodes CASSRGQGSYGYTF.

V gene TRBV18 combines with J gene TRBJ1-5; TRBD1 agrees at 7 bases. The CDR3 runs 14 residues. With 5 bases clipped from V and 7 bases from J, the junction kept 8 bases outside the gene matches. In germline, CDR1 is KGHSH, CDR2 LQKENI. CDR3 amino acids: CASSGTQGWQPQHF. DNA for the CDR3: TGTGCCAGCTCAGGCACACAGGGGTGGCAGCCCCAGCATTTT.

A few counts support this clone. The genes are TRBV7-9 and TRBJ2-7, with D perhaps matching TRBD2 (6 bases). The CDR3 covers 16 residues. V was shortened by 4 bases and J by 3 bases, with 19 bases between the two germline ends. CDR1 is SEHNR and CDR2 is FQNEAQ in the germline V gene (reference sequence). CDR3 region: CASSSLRRDGLYEQYF. CDR3 DNA sequence: TGTGCCAGCAGCTCCCTAAGGCGGGACGGCCTCTACGAGCAGTACTTC. Filled out from reference TRBV7-9 and TRBJ2-7, the complete variable domain reads DTGVSQNPRHKITKRGQNVTFRCDPISEHNRLYWYRQTLGQGPEFLTYFQNEAQLEKSRLLSDRFSAERPKGSFSTLEIQRTEQGDSAMYLCASSSLRRDGLYEQYFGPGTRLTVT.